The rows below give T cell receptor beta chains drawn from one sample of a study of cytomegalovirus exposure and HLA in healthy donors. Clones were sequenced by immunoSEQ multiplex PCR, and TCRdb holds only the in-frame ones, with some missing. This sample has about 180,000 clones, with over 70% found just once. The sample taken for sequencing was PBMCs. The receptors here all came from a man aged 18 to 35 in good health and CMV-seronegative. The CDR3 runs from the conserved cysteine through the conserved F or W. Each record gives: D gene, V gene, J gene, clone size, CDR3 protein, CDR3 DNA. D genes are given only for firm matches. The listing skips clone size in some rows; elsewhere it reads once, few, many or a size class.

TRBD1	TRBV27	TRBJ2-7	NA	CASNRQGWAYEQYF	TGTGCCAGCAATAGACAGGGATGGGCCTACGAGCAGTACTTC
NA	TRBV4-3	TRBJ2-7	NA	CASSHSSGQDNYEQYF	TGCGCCAGCAGCCATTCCTCCGGGCAGGACAACTACGAGCAGTACTTC
NA	TRBV15	TRBJ1-1	NA	CATSPDILGGLASTEAFF	TGTGCCACCAGCCCCGACATTCTCGGGGGACTGGCGAGCACTGAAGCTTTCTTT
NA	TRBV1	TRBJ2-1	NA	CTSSQDGSSGGAYNEQFF	TGCACCAGCAGCCAAGATGGCTCTAGCGGGGGGGCGTACAATGAGCAGTTCTTC
TRBD1	TRBV7-2	TRBJ1-5	NA	CASSPAVQGAGQPQHF	TGTGCCAGCAGCCCCGCCGTCCAGGGGGCGGGTCAGCCCCAGCATTTT
TRBD2	TRBV5-1	TRBJ2-3	NA	CASSSGLTSGSLRSSTDTQYF	TGCGCCAGCAGCTCCGGTCTGACTAGCGGGAGCCTTCGTTCTAGCACAGATACGCAGTATTTT
TRBD1	TRBV13	TRBJ2-7	NA	CASSHRHGQGITYEQYF	TGTGCCAGCAGCCACAGACACGGACAGGGAATTACCTACGAGCAGTACTTC
NA	TRBV5-5	TRBJ2-5	few	CASNEYQETQYF	TGTGCCAGCAACGAGTACCAAGAGACCCAGTACTTC
NA	TRBV27	TRBJ1-1	NA	CASRSLGSNTEAFF	TGTGCCAGCAGATCCCTGGGTAGCAACACTGAAGCTTTCTTT
TRBD2	TRBV5-4	TRBJ2-3	NA	CASSLDGLAGRDTQYF	TGTGCCAGCAGCCTGGATGGACTAGCGGGACGGGATACGCAGTATTTT
TRBD1	TRBV19	TRBJ1-1	once	CASSPWTGPEAFF	TGTGCCAGTAGTCCCTGGACAGGTCCTGAAGCTTTCTTT
NA	TRBV7-9	TRBJ1-4	NA	CASSLVEKLFF	TGTGCCAGCAGCTTAGTAGAAAAACTGTTTTTT
NA	TRBV15	TRBJ1-2	NA	CATSRGGANYGYTF	TGTGCCACCAGCAGAGGGGGCGCTAACTATGGCTACACCTTC
TRBD2	TRBV29-1	TRBJ2-2	NA	CSVELAGAVRNTGELFF	TGCAGCGTTGAGCTAGCGGGAGCGGTGAGGAACACCGGGGAGCTGTTTTTT
TRBD1	TRBV27	TRBJ2-1	NA	CASTRQGINNEQFF	TGTGCCAGCACCCGACAGGGAATCAACAATGAGCAGTTCTTC
NA	TRBV27	TRBJ2-1	NA	CASSLGTVGSEQFF	TGTGCCAGCAGTTTAGGAACCGTCGGGAGTGAGCAGTTCTTC
TRBD1	TRBV5-6	TRBJ2-7	NA	CASSLYSQGPHEQYF	TGTGCCAGCAGCTTGTATTCACAGGGGCCCCACGAGCAGTACTTC
TRBD1	TRBV2	TRBJ1-2	NA	CASSNNRGLGYGYTF	TGTGCCAGCAGTAATAACAGGGGGCTGGGCTATGGCTACACCTTC
NA	TRBV1	TRBJ1-5	NA	CTSTTPDRGRQPQHF	TGCACCAGCACAACGCCAGACAGGGGAAGGCAGCCCCAGCATTTT
TRBD1	TRBV6-5	TRBJ2-3	few	CATDRGRTDTQYF	TGTGCCACCGACAGGGGGCGCACAGATACGCAGTATTTT
TRBD2	TRBV5-1	TRBJ2-3	NA	CASSLEGLAVDTQYF	TGCGCCAGCAGCTTGGAGGGTCTAGCGGTAGATACGCAGTATTTT
NA	TRBV7-2	TRBJ2-2	NA	CASSRNTGELFF	TGTGCCAGCAGCCGGAACACCGGGGAGCTGTTTTTT
NA	TRBV10-3	TRBJ1-1	NA	CAISENNAGWTEAFF	TGTGCCATCAGTGAGAATAATGCAGGGTGGACTGAAGCTTTCTTT
TRBD1	TRBV7-2	TRBJ1-1	NA	CASRNNRGNTEAFF	TGTGCCAGCAGGAATAACAGGGGGAACACTGAAGCTTTCTTT
TRBD1	TRBV19	TRBJ2-7	NA	CASSPGPTGGSYEQYF	TGTGCCAGTAGTCCCGGGCCTACAGGGGGCAGCTACGAGCAGTACTTC
NA	TRBV6-1	TRBJ2-5	once	CASSEVRGSLGETQYF	TGTGCCAGCAGTGAAGTTAGGGGCTCGCTAGGGGAGACCCAGTACTTC
TRBD1	TRBV11-3	TRBJ1-1	NA	CASSRRTGNTEAFF	TGTGCCAGCAGCAGAAGGACAGGGAACACTGAAGCTTTCTTT
TRBD2	TRBV7-9	TRBJ2-3	NA	CSSSLGLAGRRDTQYF	TGTTCCAGCAGCCTTGGACTAGCGGGGAGGCGGGATACGCAGTATTTT
NA	TRBV6-5	TRBJ1-6	NA	CASSYGRNSPLHF	TGTGCCAGCAGTTACGGTAGAAATTCACCCCTCCACTTT
NA	TRBV18	TRBJ1-1	NA	CASSLGSTEAFF	TGTGCCAGCTCACTCGGGAGCACTGAAGCTTTCTTT
NA	TRBV7-9	TRBJ1-3	NA	CASSGGVATRNTIYF	TGTGCCAGCAGTGGAGGGGTGGCTACTCGTAACACCATATATTTT
NA	TRBV6-5	TRBJ1-2	NA	CASSSPQTGNYGYTF	TGTGCCAGCAGTTCCCCGCAGACAGGAAACTATGGCTACACCTTC
NA	TRBV10-3	TRBJ2-1	NA	CAISVSGDNEQFF	TGTGCCATCAGTGTATCAGGGGACAATGAGCAGTTCTTC
TRBD2	TRBV7-9	TRBJ2-1	NA	CASSPRGELAGGNNEQFF	TGTGCCAGCAGCCCAAGGGGGGAGCTAGCGGGAGGGAACAATGAGCAGTTCTTC
TRBD1	TRBV25-1	TRBJ1-1	NA	CASSEYLFPRGASTEAFF	TGTGCCAGCAGTGAATATCTCTTTCCCAGGGGGGCCAGCACTGAAGCTTTCTTT
TRBD1	TRBV27	TRBJ2-1	NA	CASNAPGTGSDNEQFF	TGTGCCAGCAACGCCCCCGGGACAGGTAGCGACAATGAGCAGTTCTTC
NA	TRBV7-3	TRBJ2-3	NA	CASSPKPRASSPYTDTQYF	TGTGCCAGCAGCCCCAAACCCCGGGCTAGCAGCCCTTACACAGATACGCAGTATTTT
TRBD1	TRBV19	TRBJ1-4	NA	CASSSPGGPNEKLFF	TGTGCCAGTAGTTCACCAGGGGGCCCGAACGAAAAACTGTTTTTT
TRBD2	TRBV29-1	TRBJ2-3	NA	CSVGRRPDTQYF	TGCAGCGTCGGGAGGCGTCCAGATACGCAGTATTTT
TRBD1	TRBV6-5	TRBJ1-2	once	CASSTNGQGRDGYTF	TGTGCCAGCAGTACTAACGGACAGGGGAGAGATGGCTACACCTTC
NA	TRBV5-4	TRBJ2-7	NA	CASSRGRDASYEQYF	TGTGCCAGCAGCAGGGGGAGGGACGCCTCCTACGAGCAGTACTTC
TRBD1	TRBV5-1	TRBJ2-7	NA	CASSLVGTGTYEQYF	TGCGCCAGCAGCTTGGTCGGGACAGGGACCTACGAGCAGTACTTC
TRBD1	TRBV2	TRBJ1-1	NA	CASSEAHQGTVNTEAFF	TGTGCCAGCAGTGAAGCCCACCAAGGGACAGTGAACACTGAAGCTTTCTTT
NA	TRBV27	TRBJ2-7	NA	CASSFRTGRGGRETYEQYF	TGTGCCAGCAGTTTTAGGACAGGGCGGGGCGGGAGGGAGACCTACGAGCAGTACTTC
NA	TRBV7-2	TRBJ1-1	NA	CASSPPAQGRGTEAFF	TGTGCCAGCAGCCCACCGGCACAGGGAAGAGGCACTGAAGCTTTCTTT
TRBD2	TRBV18	TRBJ2-1	NA	CASSPELAGGLNEQFF	TGTGCCAGCTCACCCGAACTAGCGGGAGGCTTGAATGAGCAGTTCTTC
NA	TRBV29-1	TRBJ1-1	few	CSGTTGSTEAFF	TGCAGCGGCACCACAGGTTCCACTGAAGCTTTCTTT
TRBD1	TRBV4-2	TRBJ2-7	NA	CASSQEETGLYEQYF	TGTGCCAGCAGCCAAGAGGAGACAGGGCTTTACGAGCAGTACTTC
TRBD2	TRBV7-2	TRBJ2-3	NA	CASSPQAGGRTDTQYF	TGTGCCAGCAGCCCACAAGCGGGAGGGCGGACAGATACGCAGTATTTT